The 13 T cell receptor beta chains reported below all come from one sample, sequenced in a study of long-term antiretroviral therapy in people with HIV. Run at survey level, the immunoSEQ assay was version v3.0. TCRdb's copy holds only in-frame clones and misses some; the assay was immunoSEQ multiplex PCR. The sample lists some 26,000 clones; under 80% were seen once. Sequences were derived from unsorted PBMCs, sampled 1.1 years before starting antiretroviral therapy. These receptors all come from a woman between 35 and 50 years old with HIV.

V is TRBV5-1 and J is TRBJ2-3; TRBD2 matches 10 bases. V lost 4 bases to trimming and J lost 4 bases; unmatched junction nucleotides: 9. Per the germline V gene, CDR1 is SGHRS and CDR2 is YFSETQ. The CDR3 extends over 16 amino acids. The CDR3 reads CASSIALAGSADTQYF. The CDR3 DNA reads TGCGCCAGCAGCATAGCACTAGCGGGGTCGGCAGATACGCAGTATTTT.

V usage is TRBV6-1 and J usage is TRBJ1-5; 7 bases map to TRBD1. Germline assignment: CDR1 MNHNS and CDR2 SASEGT. The CDR3 has 15 residues. V gave up 2 bases and J gave up 5 bases; unmatched junction bases: 6. CDR3: CASSEWAGGYQPQHF. DNA for the CDR3: TGTGCCAGCAGTGAATGGGCAGGGGGATATCAGCCCCAGCATTTT.

This chain uses TRBV12-5 with TRBJ1-3; D unclear. CDR3 length: 13 amino acids. CDR1 LGHNT and CDR2 FRNRAP come from the germline V gene. The CDR3 DNA reads as TGTGCAGGGAGGGAGGGCTCTGGAAACACCATATATTTT. Its translation is CAGREGSGNTIYF.

The chain has TRBV6-1 and TRBJ2-1; the match to TRBD2 covers 8 bases. CDR3 length equals 14 residues. V shed 5 bases, J shed 9 bases, and the junction held 9 bases outside the gene matches. The germline V gene encodes CDR1 MNHNS and CDR2 SASEGT. This CDR3 reads CASSSREGHIEQFF. For the CDR3, the DNA is TGTGCCAGCAGTAGTCGGGAGGGCCATATTGAGCAGTTCTTC.

The V and J genes are TRBV25-1 and TRBJ2-6; D unclear. Germline CDR1 is MGHDK and CDR2 is SYGVNS. The V and J ends lost 8 bases and 0 bases respectively, with 5 bases between them. The CDR3 is made up of 13 amino acids. CDR3: CASASSGANVLTF. CDR3 coding DNA: TGTGCCAGCGCGAGCTCTGGGGCCAACGTCCTGACTTTC. The complete variable domain, with remaining parts taken from reference TRBV25-1 and TRBJ2-6, reads EADIYQTPRYLVIGTGKKITLECSQTMGHDKMYWYQQDPGMELHLIHYSYGVNSTEKGDLSSESTVSRIRTEHFPLTLESARPSHTSQYLCASASSGANVLTFGAGSRLTVL.

The chain links TRBV19 to TRBJ1-3, with unresolved D. The CDR3 contains 15 residues. Looked up from germline, CDR1 is LNHDA and CDR2 is SQIVND (reference sequence). V gave up 7 bases and J gave up 3 bases, with 16 bases separating them. The CDR3 nucleotides are TGTGCCAGTAATAGTGGCCCTGTCGGTGGAAACACCATATATTTT. It translates to CASNSGPVGGNTIYF.

The chain links TRBV27 to TRBJ1-4, with 10 bases that match TRBD1. Germline loops: CDR1 MNHEY, CDR2 SMNVEV (reference sequence). The CDR3 covers 19 residues. V was clipped by 9 bases and J by 2 bases; unmatched bases: 18. This CDR3 reads CASKPRTGGLPLTNEKLFF. In DNA form, the CDR3 reads TGTGCCAGTAAACCTAGGACAGGGGGGTTACCCTTGACTAATGAAAAACTGTTTTTT.

As DNA, the CDR3 is TGTGCCAGCCATGAAGGGGGGAGGAACGAGCAGTACTTC. Translated, it gives CASHEGGRNEQYF. This chain connects TRBV11-3 to TRBJ2-7; either TRBD1 or TRBD2 may supply D (6 bases each). This CDR3 has 13 amino acids. V lost 8 bases and J lost 5, with 16 bases in between. The germline V gene has CDR1 SGHNT and CDR2 YENEEA.

This chain connects TRBV18 to TRBJ2-7; D remains unclear. Germline CDR1 and CDR2: KGHSH and LQKENI. Trimming removed 1 base from V and 3 bases from J, with 22 bases in between. This CDR3 contains 18 residues. Written as DNA, the CDR3 is TGTGCCAGCTCACCACTCAGCATTACTCAGGTCCGTTTCTACGAGCAGTACTTC. Translated: CASSPLSITQVRFYEQYF.

The rearrangement joins TRBV19 to TRBJ2-1; 10 nucleotides align to TRBD2. The ends lost 7 bases at V and 10 bases at J; junction bases unmatched: 10. Germline V gene lookup returns CDR1 LNHDA and CDR2 SQIVND (reference sequence). The CDR3 runs 14 residues. This CDR3 reads CASNLAGGGVEQFF. DNA of the CDR3: TGTGCCAGTAATTTAGCGGGAGGCGGGGTGGAGCAGTTCTTC.

This clone was seen a few times. The chain combines TRBV5-1 with TRBJ2-1, with TRBD2 matching over 9 bases. The CDR3 totals 15 residues. Germline CDR1 is SGHRS and CDR2 is YFSETQ. V lost 3 bases to trimming and J lost 8 bases; unmatched junction nucleotides: 9. The CDR3 sequence is CASSWGASGEDEQFF. CDR3 DNA sequence: TGCGCCAGCAGCTGGGGCGCTAGCGGGGAAGATGAGCAGTTCTTC.

V usage is TRBV2 and J usage is TRBJ1-4; possibly TRBD1 for D (5 bases). The length of the CDR3 is 14 residues. Trimming cost V 6 bases and J 3 bases, with 11 bases left between them. The germline V gene encodes CDR1 SNHLY and CDR2 FYNNEI. The CDR3 region is CASSRQGPNEKLFF. The CDR3 bases are TGTGCCAGCAGCCGTCAGGGCCCTAATGAAAAACTGTTTTTT.

The gene calls are TRBV6-5 and TRBJ2-7; perhaps TRBD1 as D (8 bases). This CDR3 region has 14 residues. The V and J ends lost 6 bases and 4 bases respectively, with 16 bases between them. CDR1 MNHEY and CDR2 SVGAGI come from the germline V gene. CDR3 DNA: TGTGCCAGCAGGATCACAGGGGGGGCGTACGAGCAGTACTTC. It codes for CASRITGGAYEQYF.